The entry below gives a single T cell receptor (beta chain) sequence along with its context. The data derive from a study of T cell changes during pregnancy in multiple sclerosis. Profiling relied on immunoSEQ multiplex PCR, and the TCRdb table lists in-frame clones only, not all of them. In the table there are tens of thousands of clones, 85% to 95% of which are singletons. The specimen was peripheral blood, collected in the first trimester of pregnancy. The sequence came from a female donor with multiple sclerosis, enrolled in a pregnancy study.

CDR3 DNA: TGTGCCAGCAGCGAGATAGGAGAGGCGAACACTGAAGCTTTCTTT. Translation: CASSEIGEANTEAFF. The rearrangement uses TRBV27 and TRBJ1-1; no firm D call. The CDR3 sequence is 15 residues long. Per germline, CDR1 MNHEY and CDR2 SMNVEV (reference sequence). The V end lost 6 bases, the J end lost 1 base, and 15 bases lay between the germline ends.